The 25 T cell receptor beta chains in this list originate from one sample, sequenced in a study of T cells in Graves' hyperthyroidism and ophthalmopathy. RNA transcripts were the template for amplifying TCR beta CDR3 regions. The HTBI primer set was used in a first-round RT-PCR of the TCR CDR3. Each CDR3 protein gets one entry after TCRdb re-called the multiplex PCR reads with MiXCR. The sample lists 500,000 to 600,000 distinct CDR3 sequences, just under 20% occurring once. Source material: blood. These TCRs come from a man between 40 and 49 years old with Graves' ophthalmopathy.

This clonotype was observed a handful of times. The rearrangement uses TRBV6-2 or TRBV6-3 and TRBJ2-7; 8 bases are shared with TRBD2. The trim removed 2 bases at V and 6 bases at J, leaving 6 bases unmatched. Germline V gene data show CDR1 as MNHEY and CDR2 as SVGEGT. The CDR3 runs 14 residues. The CDR3 sequence is CASSYAQAGAEQYF. The DNA for the CDR3 is TGTGCCAGCAGTTACGCCCAAGCGGGAGCCGAGCAGTACTTC.

V gene TRBV12-3 or TRBV12-4 combines with J gene TRBJ1-1; D is uncertain. The CDR3 contains 13 residues. Trimming took off 5 bases at V and 6 bases at J, with 13 bases between the two ends. The CDR3 nucleotides read TGTGCCAGCAGTCCTGCCCCGACCTCTGAAGCTTTCTTT. Its translation: CASSPAPTSEAFF.

This clonotype was counted ten times or more. The genes are TRBV3-1 and TRBJ2-7; 9 bases map to TRBD1. Trimming at V came to 4 bases and at J to 3 bases, leaving 7 bases not matched to a gene. The CDR3 is 15 amino acids. The germline CDR1 and CDR2 sequences are LGHDT and YNNKEL (reference sequence). The CDR3 sequence: CASSRGQGYSYEQYF. The CDR3 DNA sequence: TGTGCCAGCAGCCGTGGACAGGGGTACAGCTACGAGCAGTACTTC.

This clonotype has only a few counts. The chain employs TRBV27 and TRBJ2-1; no clear D. V gave up 6 bases and J gave up 0 bases, with 6 bases separating them. CDR1 is MNHEY and CDR2 is SMNVEV in the germline V gene (reference sequence). This CDR3 comprises 13 residues. The DNA for the CDR3 is TGTGCCAGCAGCACAAACTCCTACAATGAGCAGTTCTTC. It codes for CASSTNSYNEQFF.

The V gene is TRBV5-1, the J gene TRBJ2-2; D unresolved. Germline V gives CDR1 SGHRS, CDR2 YFSETQ. The CDR3 length is 15 residues. Trimming pared 5 bases from V and 8 bases from J, leaving 19 bases between. The CDR3 DNA sequence: TGCGCCAGCAGACCTACGCCGACAAACCGAGGGGAGCTGTTTTTT. Amino acids: CASRPTPTNRGELFF.

This chain connects TRBV6-1 to TRBJ1-2; D is undetermined. V was shortened by 7 bases and J by 2 bases, with 11 bases between the two germline ends. The CDR3 runs 13 residues. Germline-derived CDR1 and CDR2 are MNHNS and SASEGT. CDR3 residues: CASMKTQNYGYTF. CDR3 coding DNA: TGTGCCAGCATGAAGACGCAAAACTATGGCTACACCTTC.

The rearrangement links TRBV7-9 to TRBJ1-2; D is perhaps TRBD1 (6 bases). This CDR3 is 14 amino acids long. V was shortened by 5 bases and J by 7 bases, with 17 bases between the two germline ends. The germline gives CDR1 SEHNR, CDR2 FQNEAQ (reference sequence). The CDR3 is CASSVRGDYAGYTF. The CDR3 DNA sequence: TGTGCCAGCAGCGTCAGGGGTGACTATGCTGGCTACACCTTC.

This clonotype was observed many times. The chain has TRBV28 and TRBJ2-7; D possibly uses TRBD1 or TRBD2 (5 bases each). This CDR3 comprises 14 residues. Trimming removed 6 bases from V and 5 bases from J, with 17 bases in between. CDR1 is MDHEN, CDR2 SYDVKM, per germline. The CDR3 here is CASSSGTLDDEQYF. The CDR3, as DNA: TGTGCCAGCAGCTCCGGGACCCTAGACGACGAGCAGTACTTC.

The sample holds many counts of this clonotype. The CDR3 protein is CASSLGEAWVRVREQYF. The CDR3 DNA reads as TGTGCCAGCAGCTTAGGGGAGGCGTGGGTGCGAGTTCGAGAGCAGTACTTC. The chain couples TRBV11-2 to TRBJ2-7; D is possibly TRBD2 (6 bases). CDR3 length: 17 residues. Trimming pared 1 base from V and 7 bases from J, leaving 23 bases between. Germline CDR1 and CDR2: SGHAT and FQNNGV.

V and J are TRBV6-2 or TRBV6-3 and TRBJ2-3; D gene uncertain. V gave up 2 bases and J gave up 4 bases, with 7 bases separating them. The CDR3 is 13 amino acids. CDR1 and CDR2 from the germline V gene are MNHEY and SVGEGT. This CDR3 reads CASSYPSSDTQYF. The DNA for the CDR3 is TGTGCCAGCAGTTACCCCTCTTCAGATACGCAGTATTTT.

CDR3 DNA sequence: TGTGCCAGCAGACCGACAGGGAGATCATCACCCCTCCACTTT. Translating gives CASRPTGRSSPLHF. V and J are TRBV28 and TRBJ1-6; TRBD1 matches at 7 bases. The CDR3 totals 14 residues. V gave up 6 bases and J gave up 10 bases; unmatched junction bases: 9. Germline lookup yields CDR1 MDHEN and CDR2 SYDVKM.

The chain couples TRBV27 to TRBJ1-4; D unclear. The V gene's germline CDR1 is MNHEY and CDR2 SMNVEV (reference sequence). This CDR3 comprises 15 residues. With 0 bases removed from V and 10 bases from J, the gap between germline ends came to 15 bases. The CDR3 loop reads CASSLSYQAWGKLFF. The CDR3 DNA reads TGTGCCAGCAGTTTATCGTATCAGGCTTGGGGAAAACTGTTTTTT.

This clonotype was seen ten or more times. The V gene is TRBV12-3 or TRBV12-4, the J gene TRBJ1-1; D unclear. V dropped 0 bases and J dropped 7 bases, with 6 bases sitting between them. This CDR3 contains 12 residues. The CDR3 region has the DNA TGTGCCAGCAGTTTAGCGCCAGGTGAAGCTTTCTTT. Its translation is CASSLAPGEAFF.

The J gene is TRBJ2-1, the V gene TRBV5-6; D unresolved. The CDR3 spans 17 residues. The germline CDR1 and CDR2 sequences are SGHDT and YYEEEE. The ends were cut back, 0 bases at V and 0 bases at J, with 13 bases in the middle. CDR3 sequence reads: CASSLAATESSYNEQFF. CDR3 in DNA: TGTGCCAGCAGCTTGGCCGCGACGGAGAGCTCCTACAATGAGCAGTTCTTC.

This clonotype was observed a handful of times. The gene calls are TRBV9 and TRBJ2-2, with TRBD2 matching over 10 bases. V was pared by 5 bases and J by 1 base, with 2 bases of the junction left unmatched. Germline CDR1 reads SGDLS; CDR2 reads YYNGEE. This CDR3 spans 15 amino acids. CDR3 sequence (DNA): TGTGCCAGCAGGTCTAGCGGGGGGAACACCGGGGAGCTGTTTTTT. It is translated as CASRSSGGNTGELFF.

This clonotype came up many times. This chain links TRBV20-1 with TRBJ2-7; either TRBD1 or TRBD2 may fit D (5 bases each). With 5 bases removed from V and 2 bases from J, the gap between germline ends came to 16 bases. This CDR3 region has 14 residues. CDR1 DFQATT and CDR2 SNEGSKA come from the germline V gene (reference sequence). The CDR3, as DNA: TGCAGTGCTTCTAAAGGGACCCGCGCCTACGAGCAGTACTTC. Encoded protein: CSASKGTRAYEQYF.

This clonotype was seen ten or more times. The rearrangement uses TRBV5-1 and TRBJ1-1; tentative D call: TRBD1 (5 bases). The CDR3 has 13 amino acids. Germline values: CDR1 SGHRS, CDR2 YFSETQ. V was clipped by 3 bases and J by 4 bases, with 10 bases between them. The CDR3 is CASSSGTGTEAFF. CDR3 nucleotide sequence: TGCGCCAGCAGCTCGGGGACTGGCACTGAAGCTTTCTTT.

The chain links TRBV4-1 to TRBJ2-1, with 8 bases fitting TRBD1. From germline, CDR1 is MGHRA and CDR2 YSYEKL. V shed 2 bases, J shed 6 bases, and the junction held 6 bases outside the gene matches. This CDR3 region has 15 residues. The CDR3 DNA sequence: TGCGCCAGCAGCCAACCTGGACAGGGTCGCAATGAGCAGTTCTTC. This encodes CASSQPGQGRNEQFF.

This clonotype was observed a handful of times. The chain combines TRBV12-3 or TRBV12-4 with TRBJ2-2; weak D call: TRBD2 (7 bases). V lost 3 bases and J 4 bases, leaving 15 bases between the germline ends. The CDR3 contains 16 residues. The CDR3: CASSFWGGPPTGELFF. The CDR3 nucleotides read TGTGCCAGCAGTTTTTGGGGGGGGCCTCCCACCGGGGAGCTGTTTTTT.

This chain uses TRBV5-8 with TRBJ1-2, with TRBD1 as a possible D gene (5 bases). V lost 0 bases and J lost 8, with 14 bases in between. This CDR3 is 14 amino acids long. From germline, CDR1 is SGHTS and CDR2 YDEGEE. The CDR3 DNA is TGTGCCAGCAGCTTGGGCAGGGCGTCTGCCGGCTACACCTTC. This gives the protein CASSLGRASAGYTF.

The chain joins TRBV3-1 to TRBJ1-2; D is undetermined. The CDR3 is 12 amino acids. V lost 2 bases to trimming and J lost 8 bases, with 9 bases between them. The germline CDR1 and CDR2 sequences are LGHDT and YNNKEL (reference sequence). The CDR3 nucleotides are TGTGCCAGCAGCCAATGGGTGCGCGGCTACACCTTC. It is translated as CASSQWVRGYTF.

This clonotype was recorded only once. V gene TRBV10-1 combines with J gene TRBJ1-5, with 8 bases fitting TRBD1. CDR1 and CDR2 from the germline V gene are WNHNN and SYGVQD (reference sequence). V lost 7 bases to trimming and J lost 6 bases; unmatched junction nucleotides: 5. CDR3 length: 13 residues. The DNA of the CDR3 is TGCGCCAGCATGGACAGGGCTGGTCAGCCCCAGCATTTT. This encodes CASMDRAGQPQHF.

This clonotype was seen only a few times. The chain has TRBV18 and TRBJ2-5, with 9 positions matching TRBD1. Germline-derived CDR1 and CDR2 are KGHSH and LQKENI. The ends lost 3 bases at V and 2 bases at J; junction bases unmatched: 4. The CDR3 length is 15 residues. This chain's CDR3 is CASSPVGQGQETQYF. The CDR3 DNA reads as TGTGCCAGCTCACCCGTTGGACAGGGGCAAGAGACCCAGTACTTC.

This clonotype turned up a few times. This chain uses TRBV20-1 with TRBJ2-1; D tentatively fits TRBD1 or TRBD2 (5 bases each). V lost 5 bases and J lost 4, with 21 bases in between. This CDR3 spans 16 amino acids. Germline V CDR1 and CDR2: DFQATT, SNEGSKA (reference sequence). In nucleotides, the CDR3 is TGCAGTGCTGTGGGGGTGATGACGGCAGGGTACAATGAGCAGTTCTTC. Amino acids: CSAVGVMTAGYNEQFF.

This clonotype showed up many times. This chain uses TRBV6-1 with TRBJ2-1; D assignment may be TRBD1 or TRBD2 (5 bases each). Germline loops: CDR1 MNHNS, CDR2 SASEGT. The CDR3 runs 14 residues. With 7 bases removed from V and 6 bases from J, the gap between germline ends came to 16 bases. CDR3 sequence: CASTSDLRGNEQFF. The CDR3, as DNA: TGTGCCAGCACCTCGGACTTAAGGGGCAATGAGCAGTTCTTC.